This T cell receptor (beta chain) was sequenced for a study of T-cell reconstitution after alpha-beta-depleted transplantation in children. The table lists this clonotype with a few counts. The V and J ends lost 6 bases and 3 bases, in that order; junction bases with no gene match: 8. In germline, CDR1 is MNHEY, CDR2 SVGAGI. The CDR3 sequence is 14 residues long. Preparation of the TCRbeta library used unique molecular identifiers. From the PCR reads, TCRdb called clonotypes with MiXCR, one entry per CDR3 protein. The sample contains 90,000 to 100,000 distinct CDR3 sequences, less than 25% of which appear only once.

The V gene is TRBV6-5, the J gene TRBJ2-7; 7 bases agree with TRBD1. The sample consisted of PBMCs, taken before TCRalphabeta/CD19-depleted stem cell transplant. This clonotype originated in a boy under 10 years old with acute lymphoblastic leukemia, due to receive a stem cell transplant. The CDR3: CASRVGQANYEQYF. In DNA, the CDR3 is TGTGCCAGCAGAGTTGGACAGGCCAACTACGAGCAGTACTTC.